One and the same sample provided the 2 T cell receptor beta chains below, sequenced in a study of neurological immune-mediated disorders. From the 5' RACE reads, TCRdb called clonotypes with MiXCR, one entry per CDR3 protein. The table records 15,000 to 20,000 distinct CDR3 sequences, 13% to 15% of them present only once. The material sequenced was CD4+ T cells from blood. The receptors shown here come from a woman aged 60-70 years with HTLV-1-associated myelopathy (HAM/TSP).

This clonotype was counted ten times or more. V usage is TRBV5-6 and J usage is TRBJ1-1; D is uncertain. This CDR3 region has 14 residues. Germline CDR1 reads SGHDT; CDR2 reads YYEEEE. Deletions cut 3 bases from V and 1 base from J, with 10 bases between. The CDR3 protein is CASSWAKGNTEAFF. CDR3 in DNA: TGTGCCAGCAGCTGGGCTAAGGGGAACACTGAAGCTTTCTTT.

On this clonotype: The junction departs from the called germline gene at one end, perhaps through a read error. V is TRBV7-2 and J is TRBJ2-7, with D unresolved. The CDR3 is 12 amino acids. Germline CDR1 is SGHTA and CDR2 is FQGNSA. CDR3 residues: CASGLAVGNQYF. The CDR3 nucleotides read TGTGCCAGCGGCTTAGCAGTGGGAAATCAGTACTTC.